This TCR beta chain was observed in a study of type 1 regulatory T cells. TCRdb reanalysed the reads using MiXCR and keeps one entry per CDR3 protein. This sample has some 100,000 distinct CDR3 sequences; about a third occur once, and the top ten carry 2% to 2.5%. This receptor was obtained from a human donor in good health. Sequencing was carried out using CD4+ T cells, either the whole sample or a sorted fraction (not recorded which).

The CDR3 region is CASSTLAGGSSNEQFF. In nucleotides, the CDR3 is TGTGCCAGTAGTACCTTAGCGGGAGGAAGTAGTAATGAGCAGTTCTTC. The genes are TRBV19 and TRBJ2-1, with 10 nucleotides matching TRBD2. V was clipped by 4 bases and J by 7 bases; unmatched bases: 10. CDR3 length: 16 amino acids. Germline-derived CDR1 and CDR2 are LNHDA and SQIVND (reference sequence).